This is a list of T cell receptor beta chains from one sample in a study of T-cell memory formation after mild COVID-19. In TCRdb, the 5' RACE reads were re-called with MiXCR into one record per CDR3 protein. The sample carries 120,000 to 150,000 distinct CDR3 sequences, roughly 6.2% recorded once. The sample taken for sequencing was PBMCs or a T cell subset sorted from them (not recorded which). These receptors all stem from an adult woman who had mild COVID-19 (a few samples of this study predate the infection). Cell type and time point are not known. Each CDR3 is given with its conserved first and last residue. The order of the fields is clone size, CDR3 length, J gene, V gene, CDR3 protein. Clone size, where shown, is once, few, many, or a class for clones that have expanded.

many,11,TRBJ2-6,TRBV5-1,CASSLEDVLTF
many,11,TRBJ1-1,TRBV24-1,CATSLYTEAFF
NA,12,TRBJ1-2,TRBV12-3/TRBV12-4,CASSLGSYGYTF
NA,13,TRBJ1-1,TRBV18,CASSPPSQDAAFF
few,11,TRBJ2-7,TRBV10-2,CASGSPYEQYF
few,11,TRBJ1-2,TRBV20-1,CSAINIYGYTF
many,15,TRBJ1-6,TRBV27,CASSWSDRVNSPLHF
NA,12,TRBJ1-2,TRBV30,CAWEAANYGYTF
few,15,TRBJ1-5,TRBV20-1,CSARDLRDSNQPQHF
few,14,TRBJ2-7,TRBV9,CASSVEETSGRKYF
few,15,TRBJ2-5,TRBV6-6,CASSYPQGVKETQYF
NA,14,TRBJ2-7,TRBV27,CASSLSVFDGEQYF
few,18,TRBJ2-7,TRBV6-2/TRBV6-3,CASRDLPGGTGSSYEQYF
NA,14,TRBJ1-6,TRBV7-6,CASRSGVDNSPLHF
many,14,TRBJ2-7,TRBV20-1,CSASPGLAFYEQYF
many,12,TRBJ2-1,TRBV7-9,CAGSQGPNEQFF
NA,16,TRBJ2-1,TRBV3-2,CASSQDVMSRAHEQFF
many,16,TRBJ2-1,TRBV18,CASSPPGQGSYNEQFF
many,17,TRBJ2-5,TRBV11-1,CASSFTPGQLLEETQYF
many,14,TRBJ2-7,TRBV12-3/TRBV12-4,CASSLSRGGLEQYF
few,14,TRBJ1-6,TRBV2,CASSAVNYNSPLHF
NA,15,TRBJ2-3,TRBV5-1,CASRGGWSSPDTQYF
many,14,TRBJ2-5,TRBV11-2,CASSPTGFQETQYF
many,14,TRBJ1-5,TRBV12-3/TRBV12-4,CASSESANNQPQHF
many,15,TRBJ2-1,TRBV5-1,CASSPGLAGASEQFF
many,14,TRBJ2-3,TRBV25-1,CASSEYLGTDTQYF
many,15,TRBJ2-5,TRBV12-3/TRBV12-4,CASSFPTSGVETQYF
few,15,TRBJ1-6,TRBV5-6,CASSLYRGNNSPLHF
NA,15,TRBJ2-1,TRBV7-2,CASRLSRAAYNEQFF
NA,19,TRBJ1-6,TRBV27,CASSYWTGARISYNSPLHF
few,13,TRBJ2-3,TRBV20-1,CSAIGEGADTQYF
few,14,TRBJ1-6,TRBV3-1,CASSQRGLNSPLHF
many,15,TRBJ2-5,TRBV7-3,CASSSSSGRAVTQYF
many,15,TRBJ1-4,TRBV12-3/TRBV12-4,CASRLYRGANEKLFF
few,14,TRBJ1-2,TRBV12-3/TRBV12-4,CASSSVTRTYGYTF
many,16,TRBJ2-7,TRBV7-9,CASSLTDSLVPYEQYF
many,16,TRBJ2-3,TRBV3-1,CASSQSVGQGADTQYF
NA,13,TRBJ1-5,TRBV6-2/TRBV6-3,CASILEPGGPQHF
many,18,TRBJ2-1,TRBV5-1,CASSFRTSGGPRYNEQFF
few,14,TRBJ1-4,TRBV7-2,CASSLTRTNEKLFF
many,14,TRBJ2-7,TRBV6-6,CASSYSGIGNEQYF
NA,14,NA,TRBV5-1,CASSLVPPGETQYF
NA,14,TRBJ2-1,TRBV7-9,CASSEAVSYNEQFF
many,12,TRBJ2-1,TRBV20-1,CSARTPNNEQFF
many,14,TRBJ2-2,TRBV10-3,CATLGPPGTGELFF
many,12,TRBJ2-1,TRBV20-1,CSARARGNEQFF
many,16,TRBJ2-3,TRBV7-3,CASSLMSTGGGDTQYF
many,14,TRBJ2-2,TRBV11-2,CASSLERNTRELFF
many,15,TRBJ2-6,TRBV5-1,CASSLTRAGANVLTF
NA,15,TRBJ2-3,TRBV24-1,CATSDRQGAGDTQYF
NA,16,TRBJ2-7,TRBV27,CASRPQLSGIFYEQYF
many,14,TRBJ1-6,TRBV29-1,CSKTPSSYNSPLHF
few,15,TRBJ1-2,TRBV4-2,CASSQDLLGNYGYTF
many,11,TRBJ2-3,TRBV11-2,CASSPLYTQYF
NA,15,TRBJ2-6,TRBV29-1,CSVAPGSSGANVLTF